The 11 T cell receptor beta chains in this list originate from one sample, sequenced in a study of blood T cell repertoires in COVID-19. The data were produced by immunoSEQ multiplex PCR, yet TCRdb's version contains in-frame clones alone and is incomplete. The table includes more than 25,000 clones, approximately 94% detected once. What was sequenced was peripheral blood. These receptor sequences come from a human donor with active COVID-19. The donor label of this sample is uncertain.

The V and J genes are TRBV29-1 and TRBJ1-4; 9 positions agree with TRBD1. Looked up from germline, CDR1 is SQVTM and CDR2 is ANQGSEA. This CDR3 comprises 12 residues. The V and J ends lost 7 bases and 4 bases, in that order; junction bases with no gene match: 1. CDR3 residues: CSGQGVNEKLFF. In DNA, the CDR3 is TGCAGCGGACAGGGGGTTAATGAAAAACTGTTTTTT.

V usage is TRBV5-1 and J usage is TRBJ1-3, with TRBD1 identical over 11 bases. The germline CDR1 and CDR2 sequences are SGHRS and YFSETQ. The trim removed 4 bases at V and 3 bases at J, leaving 6 bases unmatched. This CDR3 spans 16 amino acids. The CDR3 DNA sequence: TGCGCCAGCAGCCCGGGACAGGGGGACTTTGGAAACACCATATATTTT. This gives the protein CASSPGQGDFGNTIYF. The complete variable domain, with remaining parts taken from reference TRBV5-1 and TRBJ1-3, reads KAGVTQTPRYLIKTRGQQVTLSCSPISGHRSVSWYQQTPGQGLQFLFEYFSETQRNKGNFPGRFSGRQFSNSRSEMNVSTLELGDSALYLCASSPGQGDFGNTIYFGEGSWLTVV.

The genes are TRBV2 and TRBJ2-3, with 12 bases that match TRBD2. CDR3 length: 16 amino acids. V was pared by 4 bases and J by 5 bases, with 7 bases of the junction left unmatched. The germline gives CDR1 SNHLY, CDR2 FYNNEI. The CDR3: CASSGASGRALDTQYF. CDR3 DNA sequence: TGTGCCAGCAGTGGGGCTAGCGGGAGGGCCCTAGATACGCAGTATTTT.

V gene TRBV5-1 combines with J gene TRBJ2-5; D is perhaps TRBD1 (5 bases). Germline V gives CDR1 SGHRS, CDR2 YFSETQ. The length of the CDR3 is 13 residues. V was pared by 8 bases and J by 4 bases, with 15 bases between. The CDR3 spells CASRMDTLETQYF. In DNA, the CDR3 is TGCGCCAGTCGCATGGACACACTAGAGACCCAGTACTTC.

The chain recombines TRBV6-5 with TRBJ1-5; tentative D call: TRBD1 (6 bases). V was cut by 8 bases and J by 9 bases, with 14 bases left in between. This CDR3 is built from 12 residues. Per the germline V gene, CDR1 is MNHEY and CDR2 is SVGAGI. Written as DNA, the CDR3 is TGTGCCAGCCGGACAGCCCAAGGGCCCCAGCATTTT. Protein product: CASRTAQGPQHF.

The genes are TRBV4-3 and TRBJ2-1; 8 bases are shared with TRBD2. CDR1 LGHNA and CDR2 YSLEER come from the germline V gene. The V segment lost 0 bases and the J segment 0 bases; nucleotides outside the gene matches: 7. This CDR3 is built from 18 residues. CDR3 sequence: CASSQDLGGGISYNEQFF. As DNA, the CDR3 is TGCGCCAGCAGCCAAGATCTTGGCGGGGGGATCTCCTACAATGAGCAGTTCTTC.

The gene calls are TRBV6-1 and TRBJ1-6; 8 nucleotides match TRBD1. V trimming: 4 bases; J trimming: 3 bases; junction bases outside the gene matches: 8. The CDR3 contains 17 residues. Looked up from germline, CDR1 is MNHNS and CDR2 is SASEGT. The CDR3 sequence is CASSAKTGANYNSPLHF. DNA of the CDR3: TGTGCCAGCAGTGCGAAGACAGGGGCGAACTATAATTCACCCCTCCACTTT.

The table lists this clone with a few counts. V is TRBV4-1 and J is TRBJ2-3, with 8 bases lining up with TRBD2. This CDR3 region has 16 residues. Looked up from germline, CDR1 is MGHRA and CDR2 is YSYEKL. The V and J ends lost 3 bases and 9 bases, in that order; junction bases with no gene match: 14. In DNA form, the CDR3 reads TGCGCCAGCAGCCAGAGCGCCTTGCGGGGGGCTCCCACGCAGTATTTT. It specifies CASSQSALRGAPTQYF.

The chain joins TRBV30 to TRBJ1-1; TRBD1 aligns across 7 bases. The CDR3 runs to 13 residues. Germline trimming cut 3 bases from V and 3 bases from J; bases unmatched to any gene: 4. CDR1 is GTSNPN, CDR2 SVGIG, per germline (reference sequence). CDR3 in amino acids: CAWSSDRDTEAFF. For the CDR3, the DNA is TGTGCCTGGAGCTCCGACAGGGACACTGAAGCTTTCTTT. The variable domain in full, completed from reference TRBV30 and TRBJ1-1, reads SQTIHQWPATLVQPVGSPLSLECTVEGTSNPNLYWYRQAAGRGLQLLFYSVGIGQISSEVPQNLSASRPQDRQFILSSKKLLLSDSGFYLCAWSSDRDTEAFFGQGTRLTVV.

The chain links TRBV24-1 to TRBJ2-2; 8 bases match TRBD1. Trimming cost V 11 bases and J 4 bases; bases outside gene matches: 5. The CDR3 has 13 residues. Germline values: CDR1 KGHDR, CDR2 SFDVKD. CDR3 coding DNA: TGTGCCAACCGGACAGGGCGCACCGGGGAGCTGTTTTTT. Protein sequence: CANRTGRTGELFF.

This clone occurred once. The rearrangement uses TRBV3-1 (or the pseudogene TRBV3-2) and TRBJ2-7; D is perhaps TRBD1 (5 bases). The V and J ends lost 5 bases and 1 base respectively, with 9 bases between them. CDR3 length equals 13 residues. Germline values: CDR1 LGHDT, CDR2 YNNKEL (reference sequence). CDR3 nucleotides: TGTGCCAGCAGCTATAGACAGTCCTACGAGCAGTACTTC. It codes for CASSYRQSYEQYF.